What follows are 28 T cell receptor beta chains derived from one specimen sequenced in a study of blood T cell repertoires in COVID-19. The data were produced by immunoSEQ multiplex PCR, yet TCRdb's version contains in-frame clones alone and is incomplete. The sample lists around 350,000 clones, around 87% occurring once. Sequencing used peripheral blood. Receptor source: a human donor in a cohort sampled during active COVID-19.

This chain joins TRBV3-1 (or the pseudogene TRBV3-2) and TRBJ1-3; possible D gene TRBD1, 5 bases. The CDR3 loop spans 14 amino acids. V lost 8 bases to trimming and J lost 0 bases, with 11 bases between them. The germline V gene has CDR1 LGHDT and CDR2 YNNKEL (reference sequence). The DNA for the CDR3 is TGTGCCAGCCGGGGGGAAAGCTCTGGAAACACCATATATTTT. As protein: CASRGESSGNTIYF.

The chain employs TRBV5-1 and TRBJ2-1, with TRBD2 matching 14 bases. The V segment lost 4 bases and the J segment 8 bases; nucleotides outside the gene matches: 8. The CDR3 has 16 residues. CDR1 and CDR2 from the germline V gene are SGHRS and YFSETQ. CDR3 protein: CASSRTSGRRNDEQFF. The CDR3 DNA reads TGCGCCAGCAGCCGGACTAGCGGGAGGCGGAACGATGAGCAGTTCTTC.

The chain links TRBV7-2 to TRBJ2-3; D is uncertain. Germline loops: CDR1 SGHTA, CDR2 FQGNSA. Trimming took off 5 bases at V and 1 base at J, with 7 bases between the two ends. The CDR3 contains 13 residues. In DNA, the CDR3 is TGTGCCAGCAGCCCGGTCGGCACAGATACGCAGTATTTT. It is translated as CASSPVGTDTQYF.

The rearrangement uses TRBV19 and TRBJ2-1, with D possibly TRBD2 on 7 matching bases. V lost 3 bases and J lost 8, with 26 bases in between. Germline CDR1 reads LNHDA; CDR2 reads SQIVND (reference sequence). This CDR3 region has 18 residues. The CDR3 region is CASSILGQIAPGGDEQFF. CDR3 coding DNA: TGTGCCAGTAGTATTCTCGGACAGATTGCGCCGGGGGGAGATGAGCAGTTCTTC.

The chain is built from TRBV9 and TRBJ2-1; 11 bases agree with TRBD2. From germline, CDR1 is SGDLS and CDR2 YYNGEE. The CDR3 extends over 16 amino acids. Germline trimming cut 0 bases from V and 7 bases from J; bases unmatched to any gene: 6. CDR3: CASSVGGSGRVNEQFF. DNA of the CDR3: TGTGCCAGCAGCGTAGGGGGTAGCGGGAGGGTTAATGAGCAGTTCTTC.

This clone was detected only a few times. The chain is built from TRBV3-1 (or the pseudogene TRBV3-2) and TRBJ1-2; 7 bases fit TRBD1. Trimming at V came to 3 bases and at J to 4 bases, leaving 2 bases not matched to a gene. CDR1 and CDR2 (germline): LGHDT, YNNKEL (reference sequence). The CDR3 is made up of 13 amino acids. The CDR3 DNA reads TGTGCCAGCAGCCAGACAGGGCCCTATGGCTACACCTTC. Protein product: CASSQTGPYGYTF.

The chain recombines TRBV7-9 with TRBJ1-1; TRBD1 is a possible D gene (5 bases). CDR1 and CDR2 from the germline V gene are SEHNR and FQNEAQ (reference sequence). Between the trimmed V and J ends, which lost 2 bases and 5 bases, there was a span of 21 bases. The CDR3 loop spans 17 amino acids. The CDR3 coding sequence is TGTGCCAGCAGCTTAAAGATTCTCCAGGGCGGTTGGACTGAAGCTTTCTTT. As protein: CASSLKILQGGWTEAFF.

This clone turned up a few times. The gene calls are TRBV4-1 and TRBJ2-7; D is possibly TRBD1 (6 bases). The CDR3 has 17 amino acids. The V and J ends lost 0 bases and 2 bases respectively, with 17 bases between them. The V gene's germline CDR1 is MGHRA and CDR2 YSYEKL. CDR3 sequence (DNA): TGCGCCAGCAGCCAAGATGAAACAGGGCCCAGAGCCTACGAGCAGTACTTC. This gives the protein CASSQDETGPRAYEQYF.

This clone appeared a few times. The chain links TRBV29-1 to TRBJ1-3; D call uncertain. This CDR3 contains 14 residues. Germline V CDR1 and CDR2: SQVTM, ANQGSEA. V was shortened by 3 bases and J by 0 bases, with 9 bases between the two germline ends. The CDR3 bases are TGCAGCGTTGAGAGCACGGGCTCTGGAAACACCATATATTTT. This sequence encodes CSVESTGSGNTIYF.

The chain uses TRBV6-5 and TRBJ1-6; possible D gene TRBD1, 5 bases. Germline loops: CDR1 MNHEY, CDR2 SVGAGI. Trimming took 9 bases from V and 10 from J, leaving 16 bases between them. This CDR3 comprises 13 residues. This CDR3 reads CASSRGGESPLHF. The DNA of the CDR3 is TGTGCCAGTAGTCGGGGAGGGGAATCACCCCTCCACTTT.

This clone was detected only once. V and J are TRBV7-2 and TRBJ2-1, with TRBD1 matching 7 bases. In germline, CDR1 is SGHTA, CDR2 FQGNSA. This CDR3 has 12 amino acids. V gave up 8 bases and J gave up 9 bases; unmatched junction bases: 7. CDR3 residues: CASRRGGLEQFF. Written as DNA, the CDR3 is TGTGCCAGCCGACGAGGGGGCCTTGAGCAGTTCTTC.

In its sample, this clone was seen a few times. The chain carries TRBV7-2 and TRBJ2-1; 9 bases match TRBD2. V lost 5 bases to trimming and J lost 12 bases; unmatched junction nucleotides: 5. CDR1 and CDR2 (germline): SGHTA, FQGNSA. The CDR3 loop spans 12 amino acids. CDR3 sequence reads: CASSISGGGQFF. CDR3 in DNA: TGTGCCAGCAGCATTAGCGGGGGAGGGCAGTTCTTC.

The rearrangement uses TRBV19 and TRBJ2-2, with 13 bases matching TRBD2. CDR3 length: 18 residues. J lost 0 bases, V lost 1 base, and 2 bases had no gene match. Germline V lookup: CDR1 LNHDA, CDR2 SQIVND (reference sequence). The CDR3 region has the DNA TGTGCCAGTAGTATAGGGGGACTAGCGGGATCGAACACCGGGGAGCTGTTTTTT. This sequence encodes CASSIGGLAGSNTGELFF.

The chain links TRBV11-2 to TRBJ2-7; 8 bases agree with TRBD1. With V trimmed by 0 bases and J by 1 base, 11 bases remained unmatched. Germline V gene lookup returns CDR1 SGHAT and CDR2 FQNNGV. The CDR3 spans 18 residues. CDR3 region: CASSLDSSSRTGSYEQYF. The CDR3, as DNA: TGTGCCAGCAGCTTAGATTCCTCATCTAGGACAGGGTCCTACGAGCAGTACTTC.

This clone was recorded once. The chain carries TRBV29-1 and TRBJ1-1, with D uncertain. This CDR3 region has 12 residues. Trimming took off 4 bases at V and 3 bases at J, with 9 bases between the two ends. Looked up from germline, CDR1 is SQVTM and CDR2 is ANQGSEA. The CDR3 is CSVAGFYTEAFF. DNA of the CDR3: TGCAGCGTTGCGGGTTTCTACACTGAAGCTTTCTTT.

A few counts support this clone. The J gene is TRBJ2-5, the V gene TRBV19, with a weak D call TRBD1 (6 bases). The CDR3 runs 16 residues. Trimming stripped 6 bases from V and 5 bases from J, with 22 bases between. Germline CDR1 reads LNHDA; CDR2 reads SQIVND (reference sequence). The CDR3 region has the DNA TGTGCCAGTAGGGCCGGGACAAAAGGGATTCGGGAGACCCAGTACTTC. Protein product: CASRAGTKGIRETQYF. The complete variable domain, with remaining parts taken from reference TRBV19 and TRBJ2-5, reads DGGITQSPKYLFRKEGQNVTLSCEQNLNHDAMYWYRQDPGQGLRLIYYSQIVNDFQKGDIAEGYSVSREKKESFPLTVTSAQKNPTAFYLCASRAGTKGIRETQYFGPGTRLLVL.

In this sample, this clone turned up once. The V and J genes are TRBV11-2 and TRBJ2-1; D remains ambiguous. The CDR3 covers 15 residues. Trimming removed 3 bases from V and 0 bases from J, with 9 bases in between. Per germline, CDR1 SGHAT and CDR2 FQNNGV. CDR3 residues: CASSFGQSSYNEQFF. DNA of the CDR3: TGTGCCAGCAGCTTTGGGCAGAGCTCCTACAATGAGCAGTTCTTC.

The V call is TRBV6-5, the J call TRBJ2-3, with 12 bases fitting TRBD2. J was trimmed by 5 bases and V by 8 bases; bases with no gene match: 8. From germline, CDR1 is MNHEY and CDR2 SVGAGI. The CDR3 runs to 15 residues. The CDR3 loop is CASLRTSGVLDTQYF. The DNA for the CDR3 is TGTGCCAGCCTCCGGACTAGCGGGGTTTTAGATACGCAGTATTTT.

CDR3 sequence reads: CASSIQGARDTEAFF. The CDR3 DNA follows: TGTGCCAGTAGTATTCAGGGGGCGAGGGACACTGAAGCTTTCTTT. The V call is TRBV19, the J call TRBJ1-1; TRBD1 matches 8 bases. Trimming at V came to 3 bases and at J to 3 bases, leaving 6 bases not matched to a gene. CDR3 length: 15 amino acids. Germline V gene sequence: CDR1 LNHDA, CDR2 SQIVND (reference sequence).

This clone has a single count. The CDR3 loop is CASSQTSGLYEQYF. The CDR3 DNA sequence: TGCGCCAGCAGTCAGACTAGCGGACTCTACGAGCAGTACTTC. The chain couples TRBV4-1 to TRBJ2-7, with TRBD2 identical over 9 bases. The CDR3 consists of 14 residues. Germline values: CDR1 MGHRA, CDR2 YSYEKL. The ends lost 6 bases at V and 3 bases at J; junction bases unmatched: 6.

This chain joins TRBV5-4 and TRBJ2-3; 8 nucleotides line up with TRBD2. The germline CDR1 and CDR2 sequences are SGHNT and YYREEE (reference sequence). The trim removed 0 bases at V and 3 bases at J, leaving 15 bases unmatched. The CDR3 has 19 amino acids. CDR3 sequence (DNA): TGTGCCAGCAGCTTGGTAGATTTCGGGGGGGCAGCCGAGACAGATACGCAGTATTTT. Translated: CASSLVDFGGAAETDTQYF.

This clone occurred once. This sequence joins TRBV7-8 and TRBJ1-5; the D is unclear. Germline CDR1 and CDR2: SGHVS and FQNEAQ. The CDR3 spans 17 residues. Trimming pared 2 bases from V and 0 bases from J, leaving 14 bases between. CDR3 in amino acids: CASSLYGRGSSNQPQHF. For the CDR3, the DNA is TGTGCCAGCAGCTTATACGGGCGCGGGTCTAGCAATCAGCCCCAGCATTTT.

This clone has more than one count but fewer than ten. CDR3 protein: CASTRDTYEQYF. In nucleotides, the CDR3 is TGTGCCAGCACTCGGGACACCTACGAGCAGTACTTC. The chain uses TRBV2 and TRBJ2-7; tentative D call: TRBD1 (6 bases). Trimming left V 7 bases short and J 2 bases short, with 9 bases between. Germline CDR1 and CDR2: SNHLY and FYNNEI. The CDR3 is 12 amino acids.

This chain uses TRBV7-9 with TRBJ2-7; TRBD2 aligns across 7 bases. The V segment lost 7 bases and the J segment 2 bases; nucleotides outside the gene matches: 11. CDR1 is SEHNR, CDR2 FQNEAQ, per germline (reference sequence). The CDR3 is 15 amino acids. CDR3 DNA: TGTGCCAGCAATCAGGGAGGGCTTGGGGCCTACGAGCAGTACTTC. Translation: CASNQGGLGAYEQYF.

V and J are TRBV6-1 and TRBJ2-7, with a weak D call TRBD1 (6 bases). Germline V CDR1 and CDR2: MNHNS, SASEGT. Trimming took off 4 bases at V and 3 bases at J, with 19 bases between the two ends. This CDR3 has 16 residues. For the CDR3, the DNA is TGTGCCAGCAGTGCAATCCAGGGGAACGGATTCTACGAGCAGTACTTC. Translated, it gives CASSAIQGNGFYEQYF.

This clone was detected once. The rearrangement joins TRBV27 to TRBJ2-1, with 8 nucleotides matching TRBD2. Germline V gene sequence: CDR1 MNHEY, CDR2 SMNVEV (reference sequence). The CDR3 is 16 residues long. Unmatched junction bases numbered 9, after V lost 5 bases and J lost 3 bases. CDR3 loop: CASSMQREFIYNEQFF. CDR3 nucleotide sequence: TGTGCCAGCAGTATGCAGCGGGAGTTTATCTACAATGAGCAGTTCTTC.

The gene calls are TRBV27 and TRBJ2-7, with TRBD1 as a possible D gene (5 bases). Trimming removed 5 bases from V and 5 bases from J, with 13 bases in between. The CDR3 is made up of 13 amino acids. The germline V gene has CDR1 MNHEY and CDR2 SMNVEV (reference sequence). The CDR3 region has the DNA TGTGCCAGCAGTGGAACGTGGGGCCACGAGCAGTACTTC. Translating it yields CASSGTWGHEQYF.

The chain carries TRBV19 and TRBJ1-1, with 8 bases fitting TRBD1. J was trimmed by 1 base and V by 6 bases; bases with no gene match: 7. CDR3 length: 15 residues. The germline V gene has CDR1 LNHDA and CDR2 SQIVND (reference sequence). This CDR3 is CASRTGDYWNTEAFF. CDR3 DNA sequence: TGTGCCAGTAGGACAGGGGACTACTGGAACACTGAAGCTTTCTTT.